The clone carrying this T cell receptor beta chain occurred a few times. Its target is not known. The data were taken from a study of blood T cells in healthy people across ages. Study-level results: It was held that diversity estimates obtained from one million T cells represented underestimates. Older age coincided with a roughly linear decline in TCR beta diversity per million T cells.

The CDR3 contains 15 residues. Germline V lookup: CDR1 DFQATT, CDR2 SNEGSKA (reference sequence). Trimming cost V 5 bases and J 9 bases, with 22 bases left between them. Primers used in a second PCR of roughly 7 to 11 cycles were a sample-barcoded 5' primer and a J-beta primer mix. Each TCR beta cDNA got a 12-nucleotide random molecular identifier. TCRdb used MiXCR to reprocess the 5' RACE reads, holding one entry per CDR3 protein. Among around 520,000 distinct CDR3 sequences listed, 25% to 35% were seen once. The same specimen was also included in a second study, on T cells of mothers and their children. That source adds: Every mother supplied over 8 million TCR beta CDR3 reads and every child approximately 2.8 million.

Sequencing used blood. The source of this sequence is a boy between 2 and 10 years old in good health. The rearrangement uses TRBV20-1 and TRBJ1-4; a weak D match, TRBD1 (6 bases). This CDR3 reads CSALGWGPGGQKLFF. The CDR3 DNA sequence: TGCAGTGCTTTAGGGTGGGGCCCTGGGGGCCAAAAACTGTTTTTT.